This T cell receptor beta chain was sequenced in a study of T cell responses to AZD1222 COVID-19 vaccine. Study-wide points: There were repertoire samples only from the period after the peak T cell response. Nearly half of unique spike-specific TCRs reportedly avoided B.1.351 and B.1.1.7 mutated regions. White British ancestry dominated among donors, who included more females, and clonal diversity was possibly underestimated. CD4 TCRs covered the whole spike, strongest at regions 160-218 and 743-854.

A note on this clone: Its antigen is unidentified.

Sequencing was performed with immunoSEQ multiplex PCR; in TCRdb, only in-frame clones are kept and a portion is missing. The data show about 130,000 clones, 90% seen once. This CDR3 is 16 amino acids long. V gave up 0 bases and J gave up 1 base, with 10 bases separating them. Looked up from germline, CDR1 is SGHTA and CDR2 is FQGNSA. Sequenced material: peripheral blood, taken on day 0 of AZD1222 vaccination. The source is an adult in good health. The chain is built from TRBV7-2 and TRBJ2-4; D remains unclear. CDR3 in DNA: TGTGCCAGCAGCTTAGCGGGCTGGTCGGCCAAAAACATTCAGTACTTC. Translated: CASSLAGWSAKNIQYF.